The next 3 T cell receptor beta chains were all read from a single sample in a study of lymphopenia after photon versus proton radiotherapy. Assay used: immunoSEQ multiplex PCR; TCRdb lists only in-frame clones, some missing. Found here are about 58,000 clones, 84% of them singletons; the top ten hold around 2%. This specimen consisted of peripheral blood, obtained from a patient treated with proton-based radiotherapy. These receptor sequences come from a man aged 60-69 years with pancreatic cancer.

The V gene is TRBV27, the J gene TRBJ1-2; D is possibly TRBD1 (5 bases). Looked up from germline, CDR1 is MNHEY and CDR2 is SMNVEV (reference sequence). CDR3 length: 17 amino acids. Trimming left V 5 bases short and J 1 base short, with 20 bases between. The CDR3 is CASSPKLGQFVNYGYTF. The CDR3 DNA reads as TGTGCCAGCAGTCCCAAGTTGGGGCAGTTCGTTAACTATGGCTACACCTTC.

In its sample, this clone was seen once. The chain recombines TRBV27 with TRBJ2-2, with TRBD2 identical over 11 bases. V shed 2 bases and J 3 bases; nucleotides not matched to a gene: 2. This CDR3 spans 16 amino acids. Germline-derived CDR1 and CDR2 are MNHEY and SMNVEV (reference sequence). The CDR3 nucleotides are TGTGCCAGCAGTTTAGGACTAGCGGGCTACACCGGGGAGCTGTTTTTT. Its protein product is CASSLGLAGYTGELFF.

J is TRBJ2-5 and V is TRBV6-1, with D tentatively TRBD2 (5 bases). This CDR3 region has 15 residues. Germline V gives CDR1 MNHNS, CDR2 SASEGT. With 4 bases removed from V and 5 bases from J, the gap between germline ends came to 17 bases. CDR3 bases: TGTGCCAGCAGTGTCCTGCCGGCGTCGGGGGAGACCCAGTACTTC. Protein: CASSVLPASGETQYF.